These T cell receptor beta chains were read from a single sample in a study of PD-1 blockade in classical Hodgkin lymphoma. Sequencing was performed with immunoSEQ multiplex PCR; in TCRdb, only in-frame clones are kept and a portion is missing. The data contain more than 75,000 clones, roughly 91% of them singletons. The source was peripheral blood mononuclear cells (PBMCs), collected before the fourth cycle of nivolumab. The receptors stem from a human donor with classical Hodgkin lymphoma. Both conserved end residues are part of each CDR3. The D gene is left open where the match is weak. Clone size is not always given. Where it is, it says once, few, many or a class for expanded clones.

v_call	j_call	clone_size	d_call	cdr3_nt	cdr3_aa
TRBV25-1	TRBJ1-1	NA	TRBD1	TGTGCCAGCAGTGCCCCAGGGGGGGGAGAAGCTTTCTTT	CASSAPGGGEAFF
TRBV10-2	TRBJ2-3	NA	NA	TGCGCCAGCACTACCGAGGTGGATACGCAGTATTTT	CASTTEVDTQYF
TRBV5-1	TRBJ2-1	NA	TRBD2	TGCGCCAGCCGCGGACTAGCGGAGTACAATGAGCAGTTCTTC	CASRGLAEYNEQFF
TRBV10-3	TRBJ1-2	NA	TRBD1	TGTGCCATCCGGGGGACAGGGGGCTTCTATGGCTACACCTTC	CAIRGTGGFYGYTF
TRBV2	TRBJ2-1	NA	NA	TGTGCCAGCAGTGAGGCCTTAGCGGTCTCCTACAATGAGCAGTTCTTC	CASSEALAVSYNEQFF
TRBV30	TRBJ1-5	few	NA	TGTGCCTGGAGTAGGGGGAATCAGCCCCAGCATTTT	CAWSRGNQPQHF
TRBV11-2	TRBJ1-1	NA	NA	TGTGCCAGCAGCTTAATGAACACTGAAGCTTTCTTT	CASSLMNTEAFF
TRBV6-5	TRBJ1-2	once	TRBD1	TGTGCCAGCAGTGTCGGGACAGTTTTGGGCTATGGCTACACCTTC	CASSVGTVLGYGYTF
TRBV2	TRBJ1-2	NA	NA	TGTGCCAGCAGTGAATACAGGACCAAAGGCTACACCTTC	CASSEYRTKGYTF
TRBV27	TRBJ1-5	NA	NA	TGTGCCAGCAGTTTACAGAATAGCAATCAGCCCCAGCATTTT	CASSLQNSNQPQHF
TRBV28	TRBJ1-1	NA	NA	TGTGCCGGGGTAAGGAACACTGAAGCTTTCTTT	CAGVRNTEAFF
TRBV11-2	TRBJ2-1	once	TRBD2	TGTGCCAGCAGCTTAGCCCCTAGCGGGGTGGTCTACAATGAGCAGTTCTTC	CASSLAPSGVVYNEQFF
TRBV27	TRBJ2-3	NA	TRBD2	TGTGCCAGCAGTTTGGGAGGGGATACGCAGTATTTT	CASSLGGDTQYF
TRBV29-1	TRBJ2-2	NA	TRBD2	TGCAGCGCCAGACTAGCGGGAGGGAACACCGGGGAGCTGTTTTTT	CSARLAGGNTGELFF
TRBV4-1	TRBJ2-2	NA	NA	TGCGCCAGCAGCCAAAGGGAAAAGGTTAACCGGGAGCTGTTTTTT	CASSQREKVNRELFF
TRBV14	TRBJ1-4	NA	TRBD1	TGTGCCAGCAGCCAGGCCGGGACAGGAGCCGAAAAACTGTTTTTT	CASSQAGTGAEKLFF
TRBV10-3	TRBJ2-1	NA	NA	TGTGCCATCAGTGAACTTATAGGACAGCAGATCTTC	CAISELIGQQIF
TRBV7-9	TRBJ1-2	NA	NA	TGTGCCAGCAGCCATGGACCGATAAACTATGGCTACACCTTC	CASSHGPINYGYTF
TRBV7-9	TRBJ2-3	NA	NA	TGTGCCAGCAGCCCGAGTGGGAGTTTAGATACGCAGTATTTT	CASSPSGSLDTQYF
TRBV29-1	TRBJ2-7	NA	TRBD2	TGCAGCGCCGACCTTAGCGGGACCGGGCAGTACTTC	CSADLSGTGQYF
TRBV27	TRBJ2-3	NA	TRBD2	TGTGCCAGCAGTTTAGGCGGGAGGGCCCCAGATACGCAGTATTTT	CASSLGGRAPDTQYF
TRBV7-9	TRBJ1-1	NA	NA	TGTGCCAGCAGCAGCCATGGCCCCCACACTGAAGCTTTCTTT	CASSSHGPHTEAFF
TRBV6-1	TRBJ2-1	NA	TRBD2	TGTGCCAGCAGAGGGGGACTAGCGGAATACAATGAGCAGTTCTTC	CASRGGLAEYNEQFF
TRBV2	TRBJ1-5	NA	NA	TGTGCCAGCAGTGAAGGGTTTGGAAATCAGCCCCAGCATTTT	CASSEGFGNQPQHF
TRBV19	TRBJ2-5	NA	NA	TGTGCCAGTAGTATAACGGGGTCTCTTTCGGAGACCCAGTACTTC	CASSITGSLSETQYF
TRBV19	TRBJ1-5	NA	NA	TGTGCCAGTATGAAGACCGGACAGAAAATCAATCAGCCCCAGCATTTT	CASMKTGQKINQPQHF
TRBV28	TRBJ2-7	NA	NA	TGTGCCAGCAGTTTACCCGGGACGGGATCAGCGGAGCAGTACTTC	CASSLPGTGSAEQYF
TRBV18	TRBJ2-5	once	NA	TGTGCCAGCTCACCAACAGGTGAAGAGACCCAGTACTTC	CASSPTGEETQYF
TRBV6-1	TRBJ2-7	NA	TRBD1	TGTGCCAGCAGGGGGACAGCGGTCCACGAGCAGTACTTC	CASRGTAVHEQYF
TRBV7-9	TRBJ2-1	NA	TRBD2	TGTGCCAGCAGCTCAGGGACTAGCGGGAGGGACAATGAGCAGTTCTTC	CASSSGTSGRDNEQFF
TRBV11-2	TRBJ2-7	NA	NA	TGTGCCAGCAGCTTCCGTTTGACGGAAACCTACGAGCAGTACTTC	CASSFRLTETYEQYF
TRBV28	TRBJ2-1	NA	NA	TGTGCCAGCAGTTTGGTGGGCTCAGTCACCTACAATGAGCAGTTCTTC	CASSLVGSVTYNEQFF
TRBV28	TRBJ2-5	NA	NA	TGTGCCAGCAGCCCTCCCAGGGATGGGGAGACCCAGTACTTC	CASSPPRDGETQYF
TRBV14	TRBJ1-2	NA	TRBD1	TGTGCCAGCAGCCGGAACAGGGGGAACTATGGCTACACCTTC	CASSRNRGNYGYTF
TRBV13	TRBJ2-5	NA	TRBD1	TGTGCCAGCAGCATAAGACAGGGGTGGGAGACCCAGTACTTC	CASSIRQGWETQYF
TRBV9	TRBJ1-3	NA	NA	TGTGCCAGCAGCGGGGCCCCCTCTGGAAACACCATATATTTT	CASSGAPSGNTIYF
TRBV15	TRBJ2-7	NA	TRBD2	TGTGCCACCAGCAGTGGACTAGCGGGACGACTCTACGAGCAGTACTTC	CATSSGLAGRLYEQYF
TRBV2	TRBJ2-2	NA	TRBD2	TGTGCCAGCGGGACTAGCGGGAGTCGGAACACCGGGGAGCTGTTTTTT	CASGTSGSRNTGELFF
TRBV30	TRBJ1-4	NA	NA	TGTGCCTGGAGGATATGGGACCTGGGGAGAAAAACTGTTTTT	CAWRIWDLGRKTVF
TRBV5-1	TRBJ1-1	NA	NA	TGCGCCAGCAGCTTTCCCGGGGCTGAAGCTTTCTTT	CASSFPGAEAFF
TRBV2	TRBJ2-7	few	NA	TGTGCCAGCAGCCAACCAGGGGTGGAGCAGTACTTC	CASSQPGVEQYF
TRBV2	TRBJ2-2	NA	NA	TGTGCCAGCAAGTTCCTTAGCGGCCTCACCGGGGAGCTGTTTTTT	CASKFLSGLTGELFF
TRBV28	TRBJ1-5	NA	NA	TGTGCCAGCAGTATACCTCAAGGGGTGGGCAATCAGCCCCAGCATTTT	CASSIPQGVGNQPQHF